These T cell receptor beta chains were read from a single sample in a study of blood T cell repertoires in COVID-19. Sequenced by immunoSEQ multiplex PCR; TCRdb stores in-frame clones only, minus some. The data contain fewer than 150,000 clones, roughly four fifths of them singletons. Sequences were obtained from PBMCs or T cells enriched from blood (not recorded which). Receptors originate from a man younger than 45 who had recovered from COVID-19. Both conserved end residues are part of each CDR3. Each record gives: CDR3 length, clone size, J gene, D gene, V gene, CDR3 DNA, CDR3 protein. D genes are given only for firm matches. Expanded clones are given a class, and other clones once, few, many or no size at all.

14,few,TRBJ2-7,TRBD1,TRBV19,TGTGCCAGTAGTCTAGGACAGGGAACCTACGAGCAGTACTTC,CASSLGQGTYEQYF
13,few,TRBJ2-1,.,TRBV5-1,TGCGCCAGCACTAACAGGGCACACAATGAGCAGTTCTTC,CASTNRAHNEQFF
15,.,TRBJ1-2,.,TRBV4-1,TGCGCCAGCAGCGGGCGATCTCCCGGAGGGTATGGCTACACCTTC,CASSGRSPGGYGYTF
15,.,TRBJ2-1,.,TRBV2,TGTGCCAGCAGTCTGGACAGAAGCTCCTACAATGAGCAGTTCTTC,CASSLDRSSYNEQFF
14,.,TRBJ2-2,TRBD1,TRBV19,TGTGCCAGTACGGGACAGGGTGACACCGGGGAGCTGTTTTTT,CASTGQGDTGELFF
14,.,TRBJ2-1,.,TRBV7-9,TGTGCCAGCAGCTTACTCGGAGAGTACAATGAGCAGTTCTTC,CASSLLGEYNEQFF
16,.,TRBJ2-2,TRBD1,TRBV23-1,TGCGCCAGCAGTCTCGACAGGGGGCGTGTCACCGGGGAGCTGTTTTTT,CASSLDRGRVTGELFF
18,.,TRBJ2-2,TRBD2,TRBV7-2,TGTGCCAGCAGCTTAGATGGACTAGCGGGGGGGCTCGGCGGGGAGCTGTTTTTT,CASSLDGLAGGLGGELFF
13,.,TRBJ1-5,.,TRBV20-1,TGCAGTGCTAGTCCCAGTGCCCATCAGCCCCAGCATTTT,CSASPSAHQPQHF
14,.,TRBJ1-2,.,TRBV5-1,TGCGCCAGCAGCTTGGTATCTCAGCAGGTTGGCTACACCTTC,CASSLVSQQVGYTF
14,.,TRBJ2-1,TRBD2,TRBV2,TGTGCCAGCAGTGTGGGCGGGGGGAGCAATGAGCAGTTCTTC,CASSVGGGSNEQFF
15,.,TRBJ1-2,.,TRBV7-9,TGTGCCAGCAGCTCGACTCTGCCAGGGGACTATGGCTACACCTTC,CASSSTLPGDYGYTF
15,.,TRBJ1-1,TRBD1,TRBV5-1,TGCGCCAGCAGCTTGTACAGGGGATCGTACACTGAAGCTTTCTTT,CASSLYRGSYTEAFF
14,.,TRBJ1-1,TRBD1,TRBV10-3,TGTGCCGCAGGGACAGGGGGGATGAACACTGAAGCTTTCTTT,CAAGTGGMNTEAFF
21,.,TRBJ2-1,TRBD2,TRBV27,TGTGCCAGCAGTTTACTCCGGACTAGCGGGGGGGGCTACCTCTCCTACAATGAGCAGTTCTTC,CASSLLRTSGGGYLSYNEQFF
14,.,TRBJ1-5,.,TRBV5-1,TGCGCCAGCAGCTTCGACGGGGGGAATCAGCCCCAGCATTTT,CASSFDGGNQPQHF
14,.,TRBJ2-2,TRBD1,TRBV24-1,TGTGCCACCAGCCAGACAGGGGCAAACGGGGAGCTGTTTTTT,CATSQTGANGELFF
15,.,TRBJ2-5,.,TRBV4-1,TGCGCCAGCAGCCAAGATCTCTACGGGCAAGAGACCCAGTACTTC,CASSQDLYGQETQYF
14,.,TRBJ2-1,TRBD1,TRBV4-1,TGCGCCAGCAGCCAAGCAGGGGGCACGAATGAGCAGTTCTTC,CASSQAGGTNEQFF
15,once,TRBJ1-5,TRBD1,TRBV27,TGTGCCAGCAGCCTCCGACAGGGGAGCAATCAGCCCCAGCATTTT,CASSLRQGSNQPQHF
15,.,TRBJ1-4,.,TRBV5-1,TGCGCCAGCAGCTTGGCCTTAGACAGCAAAGGAAAACTGTTTTTT,CASSLALDSKGKLFF
15,.,TRBJ2-1,.,TRBV9,TGTGCCAGCAGCGTAGGGGCAGGGCCCTACAATGAGCAGTTCTTC,CASSVGAGPYNEQFF
13,.,TRBJ1-2,.,TRBV6-1,TGTGCCAGCAGTGATCCAGGGGAAAATGGCTACACCTTC,CASSDPGENGYTF
15,many,TRBJ2-7,TRBD2,TRBV13,TGTGCCAGCAGCTTAGCCTCGGGCGGGAGGGGGCTGCAGTACTTC,CASSLASGGRGLQYF
12,.,TRBJ2-3,.,TRBV24-1,TGTGCCACCAGTGGGCCGTCGGATACGCAGTATTTT,CATSGPSDTQYF
15,.,TRBJ2-3,TRBD2,TRBV18,TGTGCCAGCTCATCGCGACTAGCGGGCACAGATACGCAGTATTTT,CASSSRLAGTDTQYF